This T cell receptor beta chain stems from a study of T cell repertoires in cytomegalovirus infection. Study-level background: TCR beta signatures that were public indicated CMV infection and matching HLA type.

Regarding this clonotype: The antigen is unknown.

Germline V gene data show CDR1 as LGHDT and CDR2 as YNNKEL (reference sequence). The CDR3 loop spans 13 amino acids. With 8 bases removed from V and 4 bases from J, the gap between germline ends came to 13 bases. Study-level points and caveats: Dominating the ex vivo response were HLA-C-restricted CMV-specific TCR beta clonotypes.

TCRdb fed the reads into MiXCR, producing one record per CDR3 protein. The sample has about 140,000 distinct CDR3 sequences, under 8% seen once. The specimen was PBMCs. This clonotype was sampled from a human donor in good health (CMV status not recorded). Some clones in this sample may be carry-over from other donors' samples. The rearrangement uses TRBV3-1 and TRBJ2-3; tentatively, D is TRBD1 or TRBD2 (5 bases each). The CDR3 DNA reads TGTGCCAGCGGAATGGGACGCGCAGATACGCAGTATTTT. Amino acids: CASGMGRADTQYF.